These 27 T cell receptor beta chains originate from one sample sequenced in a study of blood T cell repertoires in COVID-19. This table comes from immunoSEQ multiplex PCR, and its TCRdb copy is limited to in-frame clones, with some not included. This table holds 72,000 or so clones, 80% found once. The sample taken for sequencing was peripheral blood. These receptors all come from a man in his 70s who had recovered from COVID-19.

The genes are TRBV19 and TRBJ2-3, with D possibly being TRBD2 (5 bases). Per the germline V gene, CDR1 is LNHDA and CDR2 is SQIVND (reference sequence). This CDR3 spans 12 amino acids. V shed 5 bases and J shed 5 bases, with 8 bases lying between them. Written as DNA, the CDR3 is TGTGCCAGTAGTCTGGGAGAAGATACGCAGTATTTT. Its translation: CASSLGEDTQYF.

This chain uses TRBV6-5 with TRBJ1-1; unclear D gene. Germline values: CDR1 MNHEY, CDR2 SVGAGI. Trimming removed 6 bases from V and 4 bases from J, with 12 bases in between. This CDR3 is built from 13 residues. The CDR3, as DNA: TGTGCCAGCAGCTCCCAAATGAGCACTGAAGCTTTCTTT. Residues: CASSSQMSTEAFF.

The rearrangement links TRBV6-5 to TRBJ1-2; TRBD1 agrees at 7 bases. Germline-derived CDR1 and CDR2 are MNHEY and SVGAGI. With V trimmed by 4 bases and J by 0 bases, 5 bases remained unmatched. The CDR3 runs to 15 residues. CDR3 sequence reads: CASSSHRGPNYGYTF. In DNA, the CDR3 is TGTGCCAGCAGTTCTCACAGGGGTCCTAACTATGGCTACACCTTC.

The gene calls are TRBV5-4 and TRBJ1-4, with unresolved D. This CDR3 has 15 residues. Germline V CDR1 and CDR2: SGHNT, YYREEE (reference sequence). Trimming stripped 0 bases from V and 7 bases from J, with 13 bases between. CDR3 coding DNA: TGTGCCAGCAGCTTGGCCGGCGGAAACCTTGAAAAACTGTTTTTT. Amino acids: CASSLAGGNLEKLFF.

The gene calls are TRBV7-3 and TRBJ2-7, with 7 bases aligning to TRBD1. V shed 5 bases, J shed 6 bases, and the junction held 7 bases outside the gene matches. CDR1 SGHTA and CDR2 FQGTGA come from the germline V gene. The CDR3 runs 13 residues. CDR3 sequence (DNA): TGTGCCAGCAGCCAAAATGAGGGGGCCGAGCAGTACTTC. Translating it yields CASSQNEGAEQYF.

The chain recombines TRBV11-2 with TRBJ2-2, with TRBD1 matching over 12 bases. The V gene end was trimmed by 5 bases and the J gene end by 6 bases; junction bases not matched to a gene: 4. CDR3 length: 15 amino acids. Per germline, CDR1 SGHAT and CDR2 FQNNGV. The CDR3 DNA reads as TGTGCCAGCAGCGACCGGGACAGGGGGCCCGGGGAGCTGTTTTTT. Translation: CASSDRDRGPGELFF.

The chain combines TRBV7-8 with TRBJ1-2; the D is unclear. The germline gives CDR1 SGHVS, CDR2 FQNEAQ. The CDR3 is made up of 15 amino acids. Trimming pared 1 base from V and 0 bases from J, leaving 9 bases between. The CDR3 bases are TGTGCCAGCAGCTTAGATTCTGTAGCTAACTATGGCTACACCTTC. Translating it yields CASSLDSVANYGYTF.

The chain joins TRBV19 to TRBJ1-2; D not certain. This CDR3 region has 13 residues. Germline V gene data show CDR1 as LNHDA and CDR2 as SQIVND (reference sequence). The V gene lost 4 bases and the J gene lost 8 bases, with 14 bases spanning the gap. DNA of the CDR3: TGTGCCAGTAGTAACACAGTCGGAGGCGGCTACACCTTC. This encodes CASSNTVGGGYTF.

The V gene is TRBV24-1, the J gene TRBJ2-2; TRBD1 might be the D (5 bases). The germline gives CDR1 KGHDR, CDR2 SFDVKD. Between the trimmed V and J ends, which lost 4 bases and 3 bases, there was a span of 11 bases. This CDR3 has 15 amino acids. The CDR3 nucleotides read TGTGCCACCAGTGACCCGACAGATTACACCGGGGAGCTGTTTTTT. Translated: CATSDPTDYTGELFF.

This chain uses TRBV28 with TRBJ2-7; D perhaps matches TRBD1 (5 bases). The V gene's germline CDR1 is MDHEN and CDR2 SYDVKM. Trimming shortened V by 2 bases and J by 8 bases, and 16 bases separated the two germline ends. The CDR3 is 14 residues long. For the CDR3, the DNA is TGTGCCAGCAGTTTAGCTAGGCAGGGTGGGAAGCAGTACTTC. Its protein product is CASSLARQGGKQYF.

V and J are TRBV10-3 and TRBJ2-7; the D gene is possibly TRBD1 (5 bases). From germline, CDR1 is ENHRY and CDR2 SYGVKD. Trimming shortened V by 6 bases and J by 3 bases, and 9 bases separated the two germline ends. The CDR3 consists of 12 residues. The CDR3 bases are TGTGCCATCAGCCAGGGAAACTACGAGCAGTACTTC. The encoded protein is CAISQGNYEQYF.

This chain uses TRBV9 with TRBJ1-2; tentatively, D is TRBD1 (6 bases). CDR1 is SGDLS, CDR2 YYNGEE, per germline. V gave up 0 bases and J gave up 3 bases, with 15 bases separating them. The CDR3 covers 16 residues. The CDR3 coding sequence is TGTGCCAGCAGCGTAGCTCAAGCAGGGGAAGACTATGGCTACACCTTC. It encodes CASSVAQAGEDYGYTF.

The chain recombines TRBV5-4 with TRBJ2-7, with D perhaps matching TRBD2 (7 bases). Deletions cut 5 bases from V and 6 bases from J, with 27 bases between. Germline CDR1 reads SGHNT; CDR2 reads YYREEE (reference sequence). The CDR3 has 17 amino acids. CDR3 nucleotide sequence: TGTGCCAGCAGGAGGGGGGGATATGGACAATCCTTGGGCGAGCAGTACTTC. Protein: CASRRGGYGQSLGEQYF. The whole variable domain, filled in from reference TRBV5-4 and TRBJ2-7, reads ETGVTQSPTHLIKTRGQQVTLRCSSQSGHNTVSWYQQALGQGPQFIFQYYREEENGRGNFPPRFSGLQFPNYSSELNVNALELDDSALYLCASRRGGYGQSLGEQYFGPGTRLTVT.

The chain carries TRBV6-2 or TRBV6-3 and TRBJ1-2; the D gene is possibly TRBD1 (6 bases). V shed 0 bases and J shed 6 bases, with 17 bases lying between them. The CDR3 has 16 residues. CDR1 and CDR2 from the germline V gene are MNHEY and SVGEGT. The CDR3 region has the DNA TGTGCCAGCAGTTACTCGGCGCAAAAAGGGGGACATGGCTACACCTTC. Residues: CASSYSAQKGGHGYTF.

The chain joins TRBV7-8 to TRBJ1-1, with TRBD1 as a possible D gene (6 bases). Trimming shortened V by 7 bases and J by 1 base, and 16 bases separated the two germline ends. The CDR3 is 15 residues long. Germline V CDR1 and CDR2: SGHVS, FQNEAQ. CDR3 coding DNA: TGTGCCAGCACCGGAACGGGGGGCGCGAACACTGAAGCTTTCTTT. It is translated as CASTGTGGANTEAFF.

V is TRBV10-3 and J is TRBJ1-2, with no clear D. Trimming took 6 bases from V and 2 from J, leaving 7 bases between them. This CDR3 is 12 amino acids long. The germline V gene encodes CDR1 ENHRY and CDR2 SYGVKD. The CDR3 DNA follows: TGTGCCATCAGCACAGAGAACTATGGCTACACCTTC. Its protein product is CAISTENYGYTF.

The CDR3 here is CASSEDHIRLFF. CDR3 bases: TGTGCCAGCAGTGAAGATCACATAAGGCTGTTTTTT. The V gene is TRBV6-1, the J gene TRBJ2-2; D ambiguous. CDR1 and CDR2 from the germline V gene are MNHNS and SASEGT. The CDR3 covers 12 residues. The ends were cut back, 1 base at V and 13 bases at J, with 10 bases in the middle.

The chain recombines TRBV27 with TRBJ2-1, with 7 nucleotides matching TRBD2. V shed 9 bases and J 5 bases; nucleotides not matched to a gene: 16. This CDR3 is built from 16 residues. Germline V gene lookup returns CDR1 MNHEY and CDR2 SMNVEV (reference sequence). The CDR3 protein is CASYLTPGGRHNEQFF. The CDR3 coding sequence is TGTGCCAGTTACCTTACCCCCGGGGGGAGACACAATGAGCAGTTCTTC.

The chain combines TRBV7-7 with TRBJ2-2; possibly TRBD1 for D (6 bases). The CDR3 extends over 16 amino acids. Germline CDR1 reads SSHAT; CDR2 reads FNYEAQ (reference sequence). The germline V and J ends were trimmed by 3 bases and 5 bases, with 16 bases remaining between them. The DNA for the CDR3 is TGTGCCAGCAGCTTCCCGACAGGAGTCGGTACCGGGGAGCTGTTTTTT. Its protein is CASSFPTGVGTGELFF.

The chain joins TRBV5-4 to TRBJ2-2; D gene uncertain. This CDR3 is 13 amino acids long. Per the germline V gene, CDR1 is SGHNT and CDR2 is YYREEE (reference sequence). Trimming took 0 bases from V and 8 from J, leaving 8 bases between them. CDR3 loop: CASSLVGTGELFF. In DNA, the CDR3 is TGTGCCAGCAGCTTGGTTGGCACAGGGGAGCTGTTTTTT.

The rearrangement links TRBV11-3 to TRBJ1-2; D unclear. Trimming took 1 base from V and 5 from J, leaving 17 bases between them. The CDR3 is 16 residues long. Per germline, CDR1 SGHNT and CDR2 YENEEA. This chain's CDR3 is CASSLGLQDYRYGYTF. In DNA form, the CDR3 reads TGTGCCAGCAGCTTAGGGCTGCAGGACTATCGTTATGGCTACACCTTC.

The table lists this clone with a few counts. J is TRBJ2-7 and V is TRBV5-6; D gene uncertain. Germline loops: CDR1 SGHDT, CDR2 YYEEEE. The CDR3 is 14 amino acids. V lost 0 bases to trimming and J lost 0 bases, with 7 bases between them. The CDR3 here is CASSLALGSYEQYF. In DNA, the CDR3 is TGTGCCAGCAGCTTGGCGCTCGGCTCCTACGAGCAGTACTTC.

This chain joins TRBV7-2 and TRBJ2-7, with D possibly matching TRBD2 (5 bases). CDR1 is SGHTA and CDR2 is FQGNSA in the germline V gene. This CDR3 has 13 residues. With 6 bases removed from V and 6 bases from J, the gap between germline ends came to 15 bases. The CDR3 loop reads CASRDSASSEQYF. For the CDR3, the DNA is TGTGCCAGCAGGGATAGCGCAAGTTCCGAGCAGTACTTC.

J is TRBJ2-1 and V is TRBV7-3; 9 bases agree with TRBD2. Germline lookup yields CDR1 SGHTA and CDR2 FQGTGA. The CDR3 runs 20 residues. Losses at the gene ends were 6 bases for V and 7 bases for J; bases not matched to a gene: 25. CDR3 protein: CASSPLLIHGRASGANEQFF. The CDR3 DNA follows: TGTGCCAGCAGTCCCCTACTCATCCACGGCCGGGCTAGCGGGGCGAATGAGCAGTTCTTC.

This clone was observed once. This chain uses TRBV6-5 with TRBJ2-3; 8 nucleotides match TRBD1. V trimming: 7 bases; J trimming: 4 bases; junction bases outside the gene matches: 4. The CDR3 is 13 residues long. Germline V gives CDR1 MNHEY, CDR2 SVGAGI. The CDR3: CASTDRGADTQYF. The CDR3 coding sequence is TGTGCCAGCACCGACAGGGGTGCAGATACGCAGTATTTT.

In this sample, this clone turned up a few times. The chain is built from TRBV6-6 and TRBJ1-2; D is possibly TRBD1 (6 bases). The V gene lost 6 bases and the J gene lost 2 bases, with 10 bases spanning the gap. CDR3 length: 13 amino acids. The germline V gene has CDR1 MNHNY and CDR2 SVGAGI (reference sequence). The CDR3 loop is CASSRDINYGYTF. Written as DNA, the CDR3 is TGTGCCAGCAGCCGGGACATAAACTATGGCTACACCTTC.

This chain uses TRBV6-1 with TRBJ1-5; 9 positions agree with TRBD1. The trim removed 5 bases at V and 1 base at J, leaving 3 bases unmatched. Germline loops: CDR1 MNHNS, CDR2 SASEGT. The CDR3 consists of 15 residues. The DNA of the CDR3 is TGTGCCAGCAGTCCACAGGGGGCCAGCAATCAGCCCCAGCATTTT. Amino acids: CASSPQGASNQPQHF.